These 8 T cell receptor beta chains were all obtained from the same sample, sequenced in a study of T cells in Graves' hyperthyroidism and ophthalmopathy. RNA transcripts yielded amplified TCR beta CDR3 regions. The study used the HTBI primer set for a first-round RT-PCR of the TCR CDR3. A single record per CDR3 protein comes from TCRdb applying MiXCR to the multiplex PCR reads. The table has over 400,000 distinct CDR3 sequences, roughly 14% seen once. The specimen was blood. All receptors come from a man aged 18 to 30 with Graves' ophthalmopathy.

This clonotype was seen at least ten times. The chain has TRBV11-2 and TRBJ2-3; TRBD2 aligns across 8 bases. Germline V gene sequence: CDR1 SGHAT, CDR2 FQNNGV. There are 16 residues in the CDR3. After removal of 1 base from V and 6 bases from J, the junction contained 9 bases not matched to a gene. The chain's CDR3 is CASSLVRAGDSDTQYF. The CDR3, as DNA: TGTGCCAGCAGCTTAGTCCGAGCGGGGGATTCCGATACGCAGTATTTT.

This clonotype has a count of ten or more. The CDR3 DNA is TGTGCCAGCAGCTTTGGCTTACTAGGGTATGGCTACACCTTC. It is translated as CASSFGLLGYGYTF. The rearrangement uses TRBV5-6 and TRBJ1-2; D not resolved. V lost 2 bases and J lost 5, with 13 bases in between. Germline CDR1 SGHDT, CDR2 YYEEEE. CDR3 size: 14 residues.

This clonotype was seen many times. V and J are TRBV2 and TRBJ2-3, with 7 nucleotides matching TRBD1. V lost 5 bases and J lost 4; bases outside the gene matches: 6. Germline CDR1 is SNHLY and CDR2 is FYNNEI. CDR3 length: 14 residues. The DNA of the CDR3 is TGTGCCAGCAGTACGACAGGGTACCCAGATACGCAGTATTTT. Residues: CASSTTGYPDTQYF.

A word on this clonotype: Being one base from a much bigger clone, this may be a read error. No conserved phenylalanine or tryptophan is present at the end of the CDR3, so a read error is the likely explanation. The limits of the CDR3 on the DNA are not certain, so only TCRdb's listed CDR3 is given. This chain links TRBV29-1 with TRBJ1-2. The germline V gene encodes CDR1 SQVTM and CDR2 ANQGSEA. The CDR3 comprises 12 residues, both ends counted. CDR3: CSAIPNNYGYTC.

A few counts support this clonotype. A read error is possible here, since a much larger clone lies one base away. CDR3 residues: CASSLARTSGNEQFF. CDR3 in DNA: TGTGCCAGCAGCTTAGCGAGAACTAGCGGGAATGAGCAGTTCTTC. The V and J genes are TRBV7-3 and TRBJ2-1; 9 bases map to TRBD2. This CDR3 has 15 residues. V gave up 2 bases and J gave up 7 bases; unmatched junction bases: 6. Germline V gives CDR1 SGHTA, CDR2 FQGTGA.

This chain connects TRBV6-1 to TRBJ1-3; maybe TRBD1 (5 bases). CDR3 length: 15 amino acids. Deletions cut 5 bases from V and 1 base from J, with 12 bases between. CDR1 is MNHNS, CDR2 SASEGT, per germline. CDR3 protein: CASSTPGTSGNTIYF. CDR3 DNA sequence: TGTGCCAGCAGTACTCCGGGGACTTCTGGAAACACCATATATTTT.

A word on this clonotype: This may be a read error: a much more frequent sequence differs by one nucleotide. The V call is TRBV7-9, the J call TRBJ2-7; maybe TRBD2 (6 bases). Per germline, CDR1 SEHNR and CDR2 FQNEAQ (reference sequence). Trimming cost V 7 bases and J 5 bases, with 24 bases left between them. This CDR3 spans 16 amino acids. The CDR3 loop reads CASTTPGVSSWDEQYF. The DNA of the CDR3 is TGTGCCAGCACTACCCCGGGGGTCTCTAGTTGGGACGAGCAGTACTTC.

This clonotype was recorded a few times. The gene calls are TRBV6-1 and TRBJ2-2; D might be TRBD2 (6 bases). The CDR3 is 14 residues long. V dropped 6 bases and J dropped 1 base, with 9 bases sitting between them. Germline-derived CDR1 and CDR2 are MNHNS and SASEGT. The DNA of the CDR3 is TGTGCCAGCAGCCGGGACTGGAACACCGGGGAGCTGTTTTTT. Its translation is CASSRDWNTGELFF.